One and the same sample provided the 20 T cell receptor beta chains below, sequenced in a study of blood T cells in healthy people across ages (dated by TCRdb to between 2014 and 2016). Libraries were constructed by 5' RACE. The sample was run on an Illumina HiSeq 2500. A second PCR of roughly 7 to 11 cycles was performed with a sample-barcoded 5' primer and a J-beta primer mix. TCRdb redid the processing of the public reads, applying fastp at Q25 and MiXCR, and retained in-frame beta chains. Each CDR3 protein appears once, grouped with its most common genes and DNA. Within this sample are 450,000 to 700,000 distinct CDR3 sequences, with approximately 27% of them counted one time only. Less than 20% of the sample belongs to the ten largest clones. Sample: blood. These receptors were taken from a woman aged 65 to 85 in good health.

V gene TRBV19 combines with J gene TRBJ2-7; weak D call: TRBD2 (6 bases). Near its end, the DNA agrees better with TRBJ2-1, so the J call may be wrong. CDR1 and CDR2 (germline): LNHDA, SQIVND (reference sequence). This CDR3 contains 14 residues. CDR3 bases: TGTGCCAGTAGTATTGGACTACCCCTTCTTGAGCAGTTCTTC. Its translation: CASSIGLPLLEQFF.

As to this clonotype: Compared with germline, one end of the junction differs, possibly owing to a read error. As DNA, the CDR3 is TGTGCCAGCAGAAACTCAGCGGTGGGGACAGATGCGCAGTATTTT. Protein sequence: CASRNSAVGTDAQYF. V and J are TRBV12-3 or TRBV12-4 and TRBJ2-3, with 7 bases fitting TRBD1. The CDR3 is made up of 15 amino acids.

This clonotype has more than one count but fewer than ten. This chain joins TRBV20-1 and TRBJ2-2, with 9 bases aligning to TRBD2. The V and J ends lost 5 bases and 4 bases, in that order; junction bases with no gene match: 8. The CDR3 is 15 residues long. The germline CDR1 and CDR2 sequences are DFQATT and SNEGSKA (reference sequence). The CDR3 is CSAPPSGEGTGELFF. The CDR3 nucleotides read TGCAGTGCTCCCCCTAGCGGGGAGGGCACCGGGGAGCTGTTTTTT.

The chain is built from TRBV4-3 and TRBJ1-6; the D is unclear. Germline V gives CDR1 LGHNA, CDR2 YSLEER. Trimming pared 3 bases from V and 7 bases from J, leaving 4 bases between. The CDR3 sequence is 12 residues long. In DNA form, the CDR3 reads TGCGCCAGCAGCCACCAGAATTCACCCCTCCACTTT. Translating gives CASSHQNSPLHF.

This clonotype was observed a single time. CDR3 loop: CASSDHNYEQYF. In DNA, the CDR3 is TGCGCCAGCAGTGACCACAACTACGAGCAGTACTTC. The chain combines TRBV5-1 with TRBJ2-7; D call uncertain. Trimming cost V 5 bases and J 3 bases, with 9 bases left between them. CDR3 length: 12 amino acids. Per germline, CDR1 SGHRS and CDR2 YFSETQ.

About this clonotype itself: It may be a read error: a sequence one base away is much more abundant. The rearrangement links TRBV3-1 to TRBJ2-5; no reliable D call. This CDR3 spans 10 amino acids. Germline CDR1 reads LGHDT; CDR2 reads YNNKEL (reference sequence). CDR3 protein: CASSQKTQYF. The CDR3 coding sequence is TGTGCCAGCAGCCAAAAGACCCAGTACTTC.

This clonotype was recorded many times. DNA of the CDR3: TGCGCCAGCAGCCAAGCCGGAGGAAACACTGAAGCTTTCTTT. It is translated as CASSQAGGNTEAFF. V is TRBV4-3 and J is TRBJ1-1; D unresolved. Trimming shortened V by 1 base and J by 2 bases, and 8 bases separated the two germline ends. The CDR3 has 14 residues. Germline V CDR1 and CDR2: LGHNA, YSLEER.

A few counts support this clonotype. The chain combines TRBV20-1 with TRBJ1-4, with TRBD1 identical over 7 bases. The CDR3 has 14 amino acids. Germline V gene data show CDR1 as DFQATT and CDR2 as SNEGSKA (reference sequence). V gave up 0 bases and J gave up 8 bases; unmatched junction bases: 6. This CDR3 is CSARDPRGQEKLFF. CDR3 in DNA: TGCAGTGCTAGAGATCCGAGGGGGCAGGAAAAACTGTTTTTT.

The chain combines TRBV11-3 with TRBJ1-2, with 7 bases lining up with TRBD1. J gave up 0 bases and V 5 bases, and 6 bases lay outside the gene matches. The V gene's germline CDR1 is SGHNT and CDR2 YENEEA. This CDR3 has 15 amino acids. In DNA form, the CDR3 reads TGTGCCAGCAGCGAGGGGACAGTACCTAACTATGGCTACACCTTC. Residues: CASSEGTVPNYGYTF.

In its sample, this clonotype was seen a few times. The chain combines TRBV12-3 or TRBV12-4 with TRBJ1-1; D may be TRBD1 (6 bases). This CDR3 has 14 amino acids. Trimming pared 11 bases from V and 1 base from J, leaving 17 bases between. The CDR3 DNA reads TGTGCCGGCACCCGCGACAGGCGGAACACTGAAGCTTTCTTT. The encoded protein is CAGTRDRRNTEAFF.

The chain combines TRBV13 with TRBJ2-7; D is unclear. V shed 4 bases and J shed 5 bases, with 18 bases lying between them. Germline CDR1 is PRHDT and CDR2 is FYEKMQ (reference sequence). The CDR3 extends over 15 amino acids. CDR3 nucleotides: TGTGCCAGCAGCTATAGATCCACCGAAGGCCACGAGCAGTACTTC. Translation: CASSYRSTEGHEQYF. The full variable domain, in which reference TRBV13 and TRBJ2-7 provide the parts outside the CDR3, is AAGVIQSPRHLIKEKRETATLKCYPIPRHDTVYWYQQGPGQDPQFLISFYEKMQSDKGSIPDRFSAQQFSDYHSELNMSSLELGDSALYFCASSYRSTEGHEQYFGPGTRLTVT.

This sequence joins TRBV6-2 or TRBV6-3 and TRBJ2-7, with a possible D match to TRBD2 (5 bases). This CDR3 spans 14 amino acids. Looked up from germline, CDR1 is MNHEY and CDR2 is SVGEGT. The V gene lost 6 bases and the J gene lost 3 bases, with 15 bases spanning the gap. This CDR3 is CASSRGEGNYEQYF. For the CDR3, the DNA is TGTGCCAGCAGCCGGGGTGAGGGTAACTACGAGCAGTACTTC.

This clonotype turned up a few times. The chain uses TRBV5-1 and TRBJ2-5; no definite D call. The J call may be mistaken, given a closer DNA end match to TRBJ2-1. There are 11 residues in the CDR3. Germline-derived CDR1 and CDR2 are SGHRS and YFSETQ. CDR3 nucleotide sequence: TGCGCCAGCAGCTGGGAAGGAGAGCAGTTCTTC. Residues: CASSWEGEQFF.

The rearrangement links TRBV9 to TRBJ1-1, with D tentatively TRBD1 (6 bases). The germline gives CDR1 SGDLS, CDR2 YYNGEE. The length of the CDR3 is 15 residues. Trimming left V 2 bases short and J 0 bases short, with 11 bases between. CDR3 sequence: CASSVSDRLNTEAFF. DNA of the CDR3: TGTGCCAGCAGCGTCTCGGACAGACTGAACACTGAAGCTTTCTTT.

This chain joins TRBV19 and TRBJ2-3; 9 bases fit TRBD1. Germline lookup yields CDR1 LNHDA and CDR2 SQIVND (reference sequence). Losses at the gene ends were 5 bases for V and 5 bases for J; bases not matched to a gene: 11. CDR3 length: 16 amino acids. CDR3 in amino acids: CASSFGTGSDIDTQYF. The CDR3 coding sequence is TGTGCCAGTAGTTTTGGGACAGGGTCGGATATAGATACGCAGTATTTT.

This clonotype was seen a handful of times. V is TRBV3-1 and J is TRBJ2-5, with TRBD1 identical over 8 bases. CDR3 length: 15 amino acids. CDR1 is LGHDT, CDR2 YNNKEL, per germline (reference sequence). V lost 4 bases to trimming and J lost 6 bases; unmatched junction nucleotides: 10. CDR3 sequence (DNA): TGTGCCAGCAGCCTCGGACAGGGATCCCCGAAGACCCAGTACTTC. This codes for CASSLGQGSPKTQYF.

In this sample, this clonotype turned up a few times. This chain connects TRBV7-8 to TRBJ2-7; 9 positions agree with TRBD1. The V gene's germline CDR1 is SGHVS and CDR2 FQNEAQ. CDR3 length: 16 residues. V trimming: 5 bases; J trimming: 6 bases; junction bases outside the gene matches: 14. CDR3 in DNA: TGTGCCAGCAGCGTAAGGCCGGGACAGGGAACTGGCGAGCAGTACTTC. Its protein product is CASSVRPGQGTGEQYF.

The chain combines TRBV5-1 with TRBJ2-5, with 9 bases identical to TRBD1. The CDR3 runs to 15 residues. CDR1 and CDR2 (germline): SGHRS, YFSETQ. J was trimmed by 2 bases and V by 5 bases; bases with no gene match: 7. The CDR3 region has the DNA TGCGCCAGCAGGGCCGGACAGGGGAATCAAGAGACCCAGTACTTC. Residues: CASRAGQGNQETQYF.

This clonotype occurred a few times. The V and J genes are TRBV5-1 and TRBJ2-7; 7 bases are a match to TRBD1. The V gene end was trimmed by 0 bases and the J gene end by 5 bases; junction bases not matched to a gene: 14. In germline, CDR1 is SGHRS, CDR2 YFSETQ. The CDR3 has 17 amino acids. CDR3 residues: CASSLELWRRQGHEQYF. The CDR3 nucleotides read TGCGCCAGCAGCTTGGAACTCTGGCGAAGACAGGGTCACGAGCAGTACTTC.

This clonotype was observed a few times. The chain couples TRBV2 to TRBJ2-1; D gene unclear. Per the germline V gene, CDR1 is SNHLY and CDR2 is FYNNEI. Trimming removed 7 bases at V and 0 bases at J, with 13 bases between. This CDR3 spans 15 amino acids. The DNA for the CDR3 is TGTGCCAGCATTACTGGACCTAGCTCCTACAATGAGCAGTTCTTC. Its translation: CASITGPSSYNEQFF.